Presented here are 29 T cell receptor beta chains from one specimen sequenced in a study of T cells after yellow fever vaccination. In TCRdb, the 5' RACE reads were re-called with MiXCR into one record per CDR3 protein. Among some 320,000 distinct CDR3 sequences listed, 8% to 10% were seen once. The sequenced sample was PBMCs, obtained on the day of the first yellow fever vaccination. The source of these receptors is a man aged 18 to 30 who received the YFV17D yellow fever vaccine.

This clonotype was seen only a few times. The chain links TRBV6-5 to TRBJ1-1; D ambiguous. V lost 5 bases and J lost 3, with 7 bases in between. CDR1 is MNHEY, CDR2 SVGAGI, per germline. This CDR3 spans 12 amino acids. The CDR3 loop reads CASSTMDTEAFF. In nucleotides, the CDR3 is TGTGCCAGCAGTACCATGGACACTGAAGCTTTCTTT.

Comments on this clonotype: A read error may be the cause here, since a much bigger clone is one base away. The rearrangement uses TRBV6-5 and TRBJ1-3; D not resolved. Looked up from germline, CDR1 is MNHEY and CDR2 is SVGAGI. The length of the CDR3 is 12 residues. The CDR3 here is CASSPGSNTKYF. Written as DNA, the CDR3 is TGTGCCAGCAGTCCGGGGTCAAACACCAAATATTTT.

The sample holds a few counts of this clonotype. This chain uses TRBV5-1 with TRBJ1-4, with D tentatively TRBD1 (5 bases). V was pared by 4 bases and J by 10 bases, with 17 bases between. Germline V gives CDR1 SGHRS, CDR2 YFSETQ. The CDR3 sequence is 14 residues long. CDR3 nucleotides: TGCGCCAGCAGCGATGCAGGGTTTACGGGAAAACTGTTTTTT. It codes for CASSDAGFTGKLFF. Looking up the rest from reference TRBV5-1 and TRBJ1-4 gives the full variable domain: KAGVTQTPRYLIKTRGQQVTLSCSPISGHRSVSWYQQTPGQGLQFLFEYFSETQRNKGNFPGRFSGRQFSNSRSEMNVSTLELGDSALYLCASSDAGFTGKLFFGSGTQLSVL.

This clonotype was recorded a few times. The V gene is TRBV11-2, the J gene TRBJ2-2; either TRBD1 or TRBD2 may fit D (5 bases each). V was trimmed by 5 bases and J by 2 bases, leaving 12 bases between them. Germline lookup yields CDR1 SGHAT and CDR2 FQNNGV. The CDR3 has 15 residues. DNA of the CDR3: TGTGCCAGCAGCGGGAAGGGACCCAACACCGGGGAGCTGTTTTTT. It encodes CASSGKGPNTGELFF.

V and J are TRBV20-1 and TRBJ1-1; D possibly corresponds to TRBD1 (6 bases). Germline V lookup: CDR1 DFQATT, CDR2 SNEGSKA (reference sequence). V lost 0 bases, J lost 4 bases, and 12 bases lay in between. The CDR3 extends over 14 amino acids. The chain's CDR3 is CSAREGGASTEAFF. CDR3 bases: TGCAGTGCTAGAGAAGGGGGGGCCTCCACTGAAGCTTTCTTT.

The chain links TRBV14 to TRBJ2-2; D remains unclear. V lost 2 bases to trimming and J lost 1 base, with 8 bases between them. The length of the CDR3 is 15 residues. Germline V gives CDR1 SGHDN, CDR2 FVKESK. The CDR3 is CASSQINENTGELFF. As DNA, the CDR3 is TGTGCCAGCAGCCAAATAAACGAGAACACCGGGGAGCTGTTTTTT.

This clonotype was seen only once. The chain joins TRBV20-1 to TRBJ2-7; D remains unclear. The germline gives CDR1 DFQATT, CDR2 SNEGSKA (reference sequence). The length of the CDR3 is 13 residues. The V and J ends lost 0 bases and 4 bases respectively, with 10 bases between them. This chain's CDR3 is CSARDRLVYEQYF. The CDR3 nucleotides read TGCAGTGCTAGAGATCGGCTAGTTTACGAGCAGTACTTC.

The table lists this clonotype with a few counts. The V call is TRBV24-1, the J call TRBJ2-2; 9 bases line up with TRBD1. Unmatched junction bases numbered 6, after V lost 5 bases and J lost 6 bases. Germline V gene lookup returns CDR1 KGHDR and CDR2 SFDVKD. The CDR3 is made up of 15 amino acids. The CDR3 loop is CATSARTGVAGELFF. The CDR3 DNA reads as TGTGCCACCAGTGCGAGGACAGGGGTTGCCGGGGAGCTGTTTTTT.

This clonotype was observed a handful of times. The V and J genes are TRBV19 and TRBJ1-1; no firm D call. V gave up 9 bases and J gave up 0 bases, with 11 bases separating them. The CDR3 is made up of 13 amino acids. Germline V gives CDR1 LNHDA, CDR2 SQIVND (reference sequence). CDR3 nucleotides: TGTGCCAGCCGACCCCTCATGAACACTGAAGCTTTCTTT. It yields the protein CASRPLMNTEAFF. The whole variable domain, filled in from reference TRBV19 and TRBJ1-1, reads DGGITQSPKYLFRKEGQNVTLSCEQNLNHDAMYWYRQDPGQGLRLIYYSQIVNDFQKGDIAEGYSVSREKKESFPLTVTSAQKNPTAFYLCASRPLMNTEAFFGQGTRLTVV.

The chain is built from TRBV7-9 and TRBJ2-1, with 7 nucleotides matching TRBD2. The CDR3 contains 16 residues. The germline CDR1 and CDR2 sequences are SEHNR and FQNEAQ (reference sequence). The V gene end was trimmed by 6 bases and the J gene end by 2 bases; junction bases not matched to a gene: 10. The CDR3 sequence is CASSDASGGPYNEQFF. CDR3 sequence (DNA): TGTGCCAGCAGTGACGCTAGCGGTGGCCCCTACAATGAGCAGTTCTTC.

At least ten counts were recorded for this clonotype. The genes are TRBV29-1 and TRBJ2-7; D is perhaps TRBD2 (5 bases). The CDR3 extends over 15 amino acids. Looked up from germline, CDR1 is SQVTM and CDR2 is ANQGSEA. The V gene lost 1 base and the J gene lost 1 base, with 14 bases spanning the gap. The CDR3 DNA is TGCAGCGTTGAAGTGGCGGAGGCGGCATCCTACGAGCAGTACTTC. It encodes CSVEVAEAASYEQYF.

This clonotype was seen a handful of times. V gene TRBV4-2 combines with J gene TRBJ1-3; 7 nucleotides line up with TRBD1. The germline V gene encodes CDR1 LGHNA and CDR2 YNFKEQ. The CDR3 consists of 14 residues. V shed 2 bases, J shed 4 bases, and the junction held 2 bases outside the gene matches. The CDR3 DNA is TGTGCCAGCAGCCAACTGGGACAGGGAAACACCATATATTTT. Protein: CASSQLGQGNTIYF.

This clonotype has only a few counts. The chain recombines TRBV29-1 with TRBJ1-5; 9 positions match TRBD1. This CDR3 comprises 14 residues. The junction had 7 bases not matched to a gene; V was cut back by 6 bases and J by 4 bases. CDR1 and CDR2 from the germline V gene are SQVTM and ANQGSEA. CDR3 DNA: TGCAGCGTGGTATGGGACAGGGAAAATCAGCCCCAGCATTTT. It is translated as CSVVWDRENQPQHF.

V usage is TRBV6-1 and J usage is TRBJ2-3; 12 bases match TRBD1. V trimming: 3 bases; J trimming: 5 bases; junction bases outside the gene matches: 6. The CDR3 consists of 16 residues. CDR1 is MNHNS and CDR2 is SASEGT in the germline V gene. The CDR3 DNA reads TGTGCCAGCAGTGACCCCGGGACAGGGGGCGGAGATACGCAGTATTTT. Residues: CASSDPGTGGGDTQYF.

This clonotype has just a few counts. The rearrangement links TRBV5-4 to TRBJ2-3; a possible D gene is TRBD1 (6 bases). There are 15 residues in the CDR3. Trimming removed 3 bases at V and 6 bases at J, with 17 bases between. Germline V gene sequence: CDR1 SGHNT, CDR2 YYREEE (reference sequence). The CDR3 region is CASSSRGTFQDTQYF. CDR3 DNA sequence: TGTGCCAGCAGCTCCAGGGGTACCTTTCAGGATACGCAGTATTTT.

This chain links TRBV20-1 with TRBJ2-3; 11 bases map to TRBD2. Losses at the gene ends were 5 bases for V and 4 bases for J; bases not matched to a gene: 14. CDR3 length equals 17 residues. Germline assignment: CDR1 DFQATT and CDR2 SNEGSKA (reference sequence). This CDR3 is CSADEAHSGGASDTQYF. The DNA of the CDR3 is TGCAGTGCTGACGAAGCCCATAGCGGGGGGGCTTCAGATACGCAGTATTTT.

The rearrangement links TRBV28 to TRBJ2-1; a weak D match, TRBD1 (6 bases). CDR3 length equals 19 residues. Trimming removed 5 bases at V and 1 base at J, with 24 bases between. Germline CDR1 MDHEN, CDR2 SYDVKM. CDR3 coding DNA: TGTGCCAGCAGTCGAAGGGGGTTCACCCCAATACATTCCTACAATGAGCAGTTCTTC. Translating it yields CASSRRGFTPIHSYNEQFF.

The chain links TRBV20-1 to TRBJ1-3, with TRBD1 as a possible D gene (5 bases). The CDR3 extends over 13 amino acids. The V and J ends lost 1 base and 4 bases respectively, with 8 bases between them. Per germline, CDR1 DFQATT and CDR2 SNEGSKA (reference sequence). This chain's CDR3 is CSARGGSGNTIYF. In DNA form, the CDR3 reads TGCAGTGCTAGAGGGGGCTCAGGAAACACCATATATTTT.

This chain uses TRBV9 with TRBJ2-5; D is perhaps TRBD1 (6 bases). Germline-derived CDR1 and CDR2 are SGDLS and YYNGEE. The V end lost 4 bases, the J end lost 4 bases, and 20 bases lay between the germline ends. CDR3 length equals 16 residues. The CDR3 region has the DNA TGTGCCAGCAGCCCAACCGCAGGGGTTCAAGGAGAGACCCAGTACTTC. Translated: CASSPTAGVQGETQYF.

The chain recombines TRBV4-2 with TRBJ1-2; D is unclear. CDR1 is LGHNA, CDR2 YNFKEQ, per germline. With 8 bases removed from V and 13 bases from J, the gap between germline ends came to 23 bases. This CDR3 spans 13 amino acids. The CDR3 DNA sequence: TGTGCCAGCGGCTCTGGGGTCCTCTCCAGCTTCACCTTC. Translation: CASGSGVLSSFTF.

The V gene is TRBV7-9, the J gene TRBJ2-1; 11 bases map to TRBD2. V shed 6 bases and J 10 bases; nucleotides not matched to a gene: 8. The CDR3 runs 14 residues. CDR1 and CDR2 from the germline V gene are SEHNR and FQNEAQ (reference sequence). CDR3 region: CASSLLAGEVEQFF. DNA of the CDR3: TGTGCCAGCAGTCTACTAGCGGGGGAGGTGGAGCAGTTCTTC. The variable domain in full, with the rest retrieved from reference TRBV7-9 and TRBJ2-1, is DTGVSQNPRHKITKRGQNVTFRCDPISEHNRLYWYRQTLGQGPEFLTYFQNEAQLEKSRLLSDRFSAERPKGSFSTLEIQRTEQGDSAMYLCASSLLAGEVEQFFGPGTRLTVL.

The chain is built from TRBV11-2 and TRBJ1-2; D uncertain. CDR3 length: 12 residues. The V end was cut by 10 bases, the J end by 8 bases, with 17 bases between. Germline V lookup: CDR1 SGHAT, CDR2 FQNNGV. DNA for the CDR3: TGTGCCACCCGACCTGGGGAGGGAGGCTACACCTTC. Protein sequence: CATRPGEGGYTF.

This clonotype showed up just a few times. This chain links TRBV5-5 with TRBJ2-1; possibly TRBD1 for D (5 bases). CDR3 length: 16 residues. V gave up 0 bases and J gave up 6 bases, with 16 bases separating them. Germline V gives CDR1 SGHKS, CDR2 YYEKEE (reference sequence). The CDR3 DNA is TGTGCCAGCAGCTTGGGACAGCCTTTCTTGGCCAATGAGCAGTTCTTC. Translating gives CASSLGQPFLANEQFF.

The sample holds many counts of this clonotype. This sequence joins TRBV3-1 and TRBJ2-3; 9 positions agree with TRBD2. Germline V gives CDR1 LGHDT, CDR2 YNNKEL (reference sequence). The CDR3 length is 16 residues. V shed 1 base and J 6 bases; nucleotides not matched to a gene: 8. Here the CDR3 DNA reads TGTGCCAGCAGCCAAGGGGGGACTAGCTTCTCGGATACGCAGTATTTT. Translation: CASSQGGTSFSDTQYF.

This clonotype was seen a handful of times. The genes are TRBV4-3 and TRBJ2-3; D is perhaps TRBD1 or TRBD2 (6 bases each). The V end lost 1 base, the J end lost 1 base, and 15 bases lay between the germline ends. There are 17 residues in the CDR3. Germline CDR1 LGHNA, CDR2 YSLEER. CDR3 bases: TGCGCCAGCAGCCAAGCTCCCGGGGGCCTAGGCACAGATACGCAGTATTTT. This sequence encodes CASSQAPGGLGTDTQYF.

This clonotype was found many times. V usage is TRBV5-1 and J usage is TRBJ2-1; maybe TRBD2 (7 bases). CDR1 is SGHRS, CDR2 YFSETQ, per germline. The V end was cut by 1 base, the J end by 10 bases, with 15 bases between. The CDR3 totals 14 residues. The CDR3 coding sequence is TGCGCCAGCAGCTTGTTCACTGAGGGGGGGGAGCAGTTCTTC. Protein sequence: CASSLFTEGGEQFF.

This clonotype has just a few counts. The chain employs TRBV7-9 and TRBJ1-6; D remains unclear. The CDR3 consists of 13 residues. CDR1 SEHNR and CDR2 FQNEAQ come from the germline V gene (reference sequence). Trimming shortened V by 5 bases and J by 8 bases, and 10 bases separated the two germline ends. CDR3 sequence: CASSQDKYSPLHF. The CDR3 nucleotides are TGTGCCAGCAGCCAAGATAAGTATTCACCCCTCCACTTT. The variable domain in full, completed from reference TRBV7-9 and TRBJ1-6, reads DTGVSQNPRHKITKRGQNVTFRCDPISEHNRLYWYRQTLGQGPEFLTYFQNEAQLEKSRLLSDRFSAERPKGSFSTLEIQRTEQGDSAMYLCASSQDKYSPLHFGNGTRLTVT.

This clonotype occurred many times. V and J are TRBV20-1 and TRBJ2-3; possible D gene TRBD2, 6 bases. The V end lost 6 bases, the J end lost 5 bases, and 21 bases lay between the germline ends. The CDR3 contains 15 residues. Looked up from germline, CDR1 is DFQATT and CDR2 is SNEGSKA (reference sequence). CDR3 in amino acids: CSARVGGVGGDTQYF. The CDR3 DNA reads TGCAGTGCCAGGGTCGGAGGGGTCGGGGGAGATACGCAGTATTTT.

This sequence joins TRBV27 and TRBJ1-1, with D perhaps matching TRBD1 (5 bases). CDR1 MNHEY and CDR2 SMNVEV come from the germline V gene (reference sequence). The CDR3 totals 15 residues. Trimming cost V 4 bases and J 8 bases, with 20 bases left between them. CDR3 in DNA: TGTGCCAGCAGTTCCCCCTCAATTGGGGCAGACGAAGCTTTCTTT. Encoded protein: CASSSPSIGADEAFF.